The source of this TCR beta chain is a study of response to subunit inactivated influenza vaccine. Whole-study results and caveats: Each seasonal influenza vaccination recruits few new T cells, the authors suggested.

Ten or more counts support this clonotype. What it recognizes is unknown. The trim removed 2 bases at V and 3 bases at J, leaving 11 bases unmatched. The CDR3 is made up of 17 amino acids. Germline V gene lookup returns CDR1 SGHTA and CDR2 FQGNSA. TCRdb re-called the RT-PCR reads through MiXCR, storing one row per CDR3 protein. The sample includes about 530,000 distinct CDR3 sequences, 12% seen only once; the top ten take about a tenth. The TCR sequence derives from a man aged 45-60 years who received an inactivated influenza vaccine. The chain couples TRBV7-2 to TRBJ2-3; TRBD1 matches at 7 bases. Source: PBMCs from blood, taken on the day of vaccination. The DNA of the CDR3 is TGTGCCAGCAGCTTAAACTCTCAGGGGGTTCGAACAGATACGCAGTATTTT. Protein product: CASSLNSQGVRTDTQYF. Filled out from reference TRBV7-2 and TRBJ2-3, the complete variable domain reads GAGVSQSPSNKVTEKGKDVELRCDPISGHTALYWYRQSLGQGLEFLIYFQGNSAPDKSGLPSDRFSAERTGGSVSTLTIQRTQQEDSAVYLCASSLNSQGVRTDTQYFGPGTRLTVL.